The next 8 T cell receptor beta chains were all read from a single sample in a study of cytomegalovirus exposure and HLA in healthy donors. Clones were sequenced by immunoSEQ multiplex PCR, and TCRdb holds only the in-frame ones, with some missing. Seen here are 60,000 to 80,000 clones, approximately 94% observed once, and the top ten hold under 4%. Sequenced material: PBMCs. These receptors all come from a woman in her late teens or twenties in good health and CMV-seropositive.

The chain employs TRBV29-1 and TRBJ1-3; D might be TRBD1 (6 bases). The CDR3 spans 12 residues. Germline V CDR1 and CDR2: SQVTM, ANQGSEA. Trimming took off 7 bases at V and 5 bases at J, with 12 bases between the two ends. The chain's CDR3 is CSARTARNTIYF. In nucleotides, the CDR3 is TGCAGCGCTAGGACAGCGAGAAACACCATATATTTT.

V is TRBV2 and J is TRBJ2-7, with D perhaps matching TRBD2 (5 bases). Trimming stripped 3 bases from V and 9 bases from J, with 12 bases between. Germline values: CDR1 SNHLY, CDR2 FYNNEI. CDR3 size: 12 residues. The CDR3 reads CASSDTGGLQYF. CDR3 coding DNA: TGTGCCAGCAGTGATACGGGCGGGTTGCAGTACTTC.

The chain employs TRBV2 and TRBJ1-4; possibly TRBD1 for D (5 bases). V dropped 6 bases and J dropped 0 bases, with 11 bases sitting between them. The CDR3 has 15 residues. Germline-derived CDR1 and CDR2 are SNHLY and FYNNEI. This CDR3 reads CASRSDRATNEKLFF. CDR3 nucleotide sequence: TGTGCCAGCAGATCCGACAGAGCAACTAATGAAAAACTGTTTTTT.

The rearrangement links TRBV7-8 to TRBJ2-3; D uncertain. The CDR3 is 17 residues long. Germline values: CDR1 SGHVS, CDR2 FQNEAQ. The V end was cut by 5 bases, the J end by 0 bases, with 18 bases between. Here the CDR3 reads CASSVPRATSSTDTQYF. CDR3 bases: TGTGCCAGCAGCGTCCCACGTGCGACATCTAGCACAGATACGCAGTATTTT.

The chain carries TRBV5-1 and TRBJ2-5; D possibly corresponds to TRBD2 (7 bases). Trimming removed 4 bases at V and 0 bases at J, with 19 bases between. Germline V CDR1 and CDR2: SGHRS, YFSETQ. The CDR3 runs 17 residues. The CDR3: CASSSRPGGAYQETQYF. As DNA, the CDR3 is TGCGCCAGCAGCAGTCGGCCGGGGGGCGCCTACCAAGAGACCCAGTACTTC. Full variable domain (missing parts from reference TRBV5-1 and TRBJ2-5): KAGVTQTPRYLIKTRGQQVTLSCSPISGHRSVSWYQQTPGQGLQFLFEYFSETQRNKGNFPGRFSGRQFSNSRSEMNVSTLELGDSALYLCASSSRPGGAYQETQYFGPGTRLLVL.

The chain couples TRBV29-1 to TRBJ1-4; D may be TRBD1 (6 bases). Germline V gene data show CDR1 as SQVTM and CDR2 as ANQGSEA. Deletions cut 7 bases from V and 6 bases from J, with 15 bases between. The CDR3 runs 13 residues. The CDR3 here is CSAAWGQDEKLFF. The CDR3 DNA follows: TGCAGCGCTGCTTGGGGGCAGGATGAAAAACTGTTTTTT.

The chain is built from TRBV19 and TRBJ1-1; the match to TRBD1 covers 11 bases. J lost 7 bases, V lost 5 bases, and 6 bases had no gene match. CDR3 length: 14 residues. From germline, CDR1 is LNHDA and CDR2 SQIVND (reference sequence). The CDR3 coding sequence is TGTGCCAGTAGTGTAGGACAGGGGGCAAGTGAAGCTTTCTTT. Its protein product is CASSVGQGASEAFF.

The genes are TRBV27 and TRBJ2-7, with 9 nucleotides matching TRBD2. The CDR3 consists of 14 residues. CDR1 MNHEY and CDR2 SMNVEV come from the germline V gene (reference sequence). V trimming: 5 bases; J trimming: 5 bases; junction bases outside the gene matches: 7. The CDR3 nucleotides are TGTGCCAGCAGTCCCATAGCGGGAGCCCACGAGCAGTACTTC. This encodes CASSPIAGAHEQYF.